This T cell receptor beta chain came from a study of T cell responses to AZD1222 COVID-19 vaccine. Points from the study as a whole: All repertoire sampling was performed exclusively after the peak T cell response. Baseline seropositivity characterized only six AZD1222 recipients.

Worth noting for this clone: Its specificity is not known.

This CDR3 has 14 amino acids. V was pared by 7 bases and J by 2 bases, with 15 bases between. Germline-derived CDR1 and CDR2 are SGHRS and YFSETQ. Profiled with immunoSEQ multiplex PCR; TCRdb holds only in-frame clones, not every one. The sample has about 140,000 clones, roughly 90% seen once. The source is an adult in good health. Specimen: peripheral blood, collected on day 0 of AZD1222 vaccination. The chain carries TRBV5-1 and TRBJ1-1; the D is unclear. The CDR3 nucleotides are TGCGCCAGCGGATTGCAAGTATCCAACACTGAAGCTTTCTTT. As protein: CASGLQVSNTEAFF.